This T cell receptor beta chain was identified during a study of vaccination effects on CD4 cells after COVID-19. Germline CDR1 LGHNA, CDR2 YSLEER. CDR3 length equals 14 residues. Trimming stripped 0 bases from V and 2 bases from J, with 7 bases between. Notes on this clone: The antigen remains unidentified.

Produced via immunoSEQ multiplex PCR; TCRdb's table is partial and in-frame only. The sample contains approximately 74,000 clones, roughly 73% of which appear only once. Between days 10 and 11 of culture, CD4+ T cells were separated out. Participants received two doses of either the BNT162b2 or mRNA-1273 vaccine. The rearrangement joins TRBV4-3 to TRBJ1-2, with unresolved D. This clonotype originated in a human donor who received a COVID-19 vaccine. The sample in question was CD4+ T cells from PBMCs cultured without peptide, obtained after COVID-19 vaccination. The DNA for the CDR3 is TGCGCCAGCAGCCAAGACAGGTGGAACTATGGCTACACCTTC. This gives the protein CASSQDRWNYGYTF.